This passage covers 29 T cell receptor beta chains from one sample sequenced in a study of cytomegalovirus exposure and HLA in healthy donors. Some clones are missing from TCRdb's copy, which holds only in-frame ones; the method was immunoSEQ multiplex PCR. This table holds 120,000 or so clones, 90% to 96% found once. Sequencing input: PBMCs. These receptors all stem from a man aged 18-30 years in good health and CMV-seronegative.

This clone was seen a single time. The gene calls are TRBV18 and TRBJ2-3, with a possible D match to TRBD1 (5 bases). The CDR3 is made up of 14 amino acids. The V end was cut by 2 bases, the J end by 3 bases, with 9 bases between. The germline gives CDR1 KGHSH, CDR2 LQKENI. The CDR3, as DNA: TGTGCCAGCTCACCAGACAGCGCTACAGATACGCAGTATTTT. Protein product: CASSPDSATDTQYF.

CDR3 DNA: TGTGCCAGCAGCTTAGTTGCGGGAGGGGTTTGGGAGCAGTACTTC. Its translation is CASSLVAGGVWEQYF. The V and J genes are TRBV7-2 and TRBJ2-7, with 9 bases that match TRBD2. The ends lost 1 base at V and 7 bases at J; junction bases unmatched: 8. Germline CDR1 reads SGHTA; CDR2 reads FQGNSA. The CDR3 contains 15 residues. The variable domain in full, with the rest retrieved from reference TRBV7-2 and TRBJ2-7, is GAGVSQSPSNKVTEKGKDVELRCDPISGHTALYWYRQSLGQGLEFLIYFQGNSAPDKSGLPSDRFSAERTGGSVSTLTIQRTQQEDSAVYLCASSLVAGGVWEQYFGPGTRLTVT.

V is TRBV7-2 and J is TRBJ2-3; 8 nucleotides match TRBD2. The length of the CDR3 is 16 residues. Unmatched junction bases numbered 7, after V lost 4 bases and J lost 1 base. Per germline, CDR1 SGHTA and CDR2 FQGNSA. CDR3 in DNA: TGTGCCAGCAGCTATATGAGCGGGAGAGGCACAGATACGCAGTATTTT. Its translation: CASSYMSGRGTDTQYF.

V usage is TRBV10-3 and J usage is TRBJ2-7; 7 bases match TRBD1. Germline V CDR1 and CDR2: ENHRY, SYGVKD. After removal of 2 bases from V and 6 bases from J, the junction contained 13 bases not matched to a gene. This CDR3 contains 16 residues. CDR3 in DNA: TGTGCCATCAGTGAGCCCCGGACAGGCCATCGATCCGAGCAGTACTTC. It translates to CAISEPRTGHRSEQYF.

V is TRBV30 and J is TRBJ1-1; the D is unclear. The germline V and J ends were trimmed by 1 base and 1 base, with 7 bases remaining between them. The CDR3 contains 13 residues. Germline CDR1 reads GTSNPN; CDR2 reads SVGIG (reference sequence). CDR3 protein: CAWSASENTEAFF. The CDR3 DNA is TGTGCCTGGAGTGCCTCAGAGAACACTGAAGCTTTCTTT.

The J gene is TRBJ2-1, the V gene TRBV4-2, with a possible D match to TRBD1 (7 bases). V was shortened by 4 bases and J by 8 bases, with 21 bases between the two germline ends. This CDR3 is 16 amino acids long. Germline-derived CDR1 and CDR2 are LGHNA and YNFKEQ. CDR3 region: CASSREAGRGGHEQFF. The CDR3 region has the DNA TGTGCCAGCAGCCGGGAGGCTGGTAGAGGGGGCCATGAGCAGTTCTTC.

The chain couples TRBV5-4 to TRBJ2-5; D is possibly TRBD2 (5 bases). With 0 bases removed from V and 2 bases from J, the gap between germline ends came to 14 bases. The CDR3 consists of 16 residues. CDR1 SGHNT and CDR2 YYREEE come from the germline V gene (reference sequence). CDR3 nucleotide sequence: TGTGCCAGCAGCTTGGCCCAGCGGCGATCGCAAGAGACCCAGTACTTC. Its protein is CASSLAQRRSQETQYF.

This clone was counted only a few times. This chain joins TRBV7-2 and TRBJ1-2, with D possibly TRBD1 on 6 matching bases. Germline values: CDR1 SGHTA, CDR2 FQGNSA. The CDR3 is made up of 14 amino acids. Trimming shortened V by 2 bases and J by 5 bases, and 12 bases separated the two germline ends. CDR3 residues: CASSLSSGVYGYTF. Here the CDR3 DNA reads TGTGCCAGCAGCTTAAGCTCAGGGGTATATGGCTACACCTTC.

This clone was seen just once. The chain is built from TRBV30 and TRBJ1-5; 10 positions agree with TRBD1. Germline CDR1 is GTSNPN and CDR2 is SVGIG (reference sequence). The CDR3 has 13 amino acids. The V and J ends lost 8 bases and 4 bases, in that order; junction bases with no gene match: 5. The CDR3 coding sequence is TGTGCCCTCGGACAGGGGGGAAATCAGCCCCAGCATTTT. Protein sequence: CALGQGGNQPQHF.

CDR3 protein: CASSQDPLGRATGELFF. The DNA for the CDR3 is TGCGCCAGCAGCCAAGATCCTTTGGGGAGGGCCACCGGGGAGCTGTTTTTT. The V call is TRBV4-3, the J call TRBJ2-2; 7 bases align to TRBD2. Trimming took 0 bases from V and 4 from J; bases not matched to a gene: 8. The germline V gene has CDR1 LGHNA and CDR2 YSLEER. This CDR3 has 17 amino acids.

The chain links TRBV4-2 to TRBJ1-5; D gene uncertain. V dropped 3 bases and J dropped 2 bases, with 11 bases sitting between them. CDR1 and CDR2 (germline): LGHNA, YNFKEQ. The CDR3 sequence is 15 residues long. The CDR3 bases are TGTGCCAGCAGCCATGTTCAGGAGGGCAATCAGCCCCAGCATTTT. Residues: CASSHVQEGNQPQHF.

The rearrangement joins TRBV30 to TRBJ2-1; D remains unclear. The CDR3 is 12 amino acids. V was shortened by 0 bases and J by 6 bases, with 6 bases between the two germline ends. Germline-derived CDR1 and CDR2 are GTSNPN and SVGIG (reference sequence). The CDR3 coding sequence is TGTGCCTGGAGTGTAACTGGCAATGAGCAGTTCTTC. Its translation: CAWSVTGNEQFF.

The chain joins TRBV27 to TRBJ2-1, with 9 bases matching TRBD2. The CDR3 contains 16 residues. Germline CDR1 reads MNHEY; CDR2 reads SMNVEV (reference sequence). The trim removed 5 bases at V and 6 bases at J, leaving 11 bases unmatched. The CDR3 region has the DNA TGTGCCAGCAGTCCGCAACCGGGACTAGCATTCAATGAGCAGTTCTTC. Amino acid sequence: CASSPQPGLAFNEQFF.

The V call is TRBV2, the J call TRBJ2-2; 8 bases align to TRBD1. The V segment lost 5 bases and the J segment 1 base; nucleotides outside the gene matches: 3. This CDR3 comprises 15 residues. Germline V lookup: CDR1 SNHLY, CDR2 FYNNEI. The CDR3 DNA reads TGTGCCAGCAGTCGGACAGGGCGGAACACCGGGGAGCTGTTTTTT. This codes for CASSRTGRNTGELFF.

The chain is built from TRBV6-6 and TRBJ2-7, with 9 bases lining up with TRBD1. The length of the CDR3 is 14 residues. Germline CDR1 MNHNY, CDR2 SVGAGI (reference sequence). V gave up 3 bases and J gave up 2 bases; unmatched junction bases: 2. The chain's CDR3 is CASSYGQGTYEQYF. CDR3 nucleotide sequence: TGTGCCAGCAGTTATGGACAGGGGACCTACGAGCAGTACTTC.

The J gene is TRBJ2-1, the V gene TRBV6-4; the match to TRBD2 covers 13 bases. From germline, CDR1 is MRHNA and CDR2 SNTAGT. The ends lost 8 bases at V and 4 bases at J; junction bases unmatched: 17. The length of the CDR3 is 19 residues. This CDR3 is CASFDETSGGSPRYNEQFF. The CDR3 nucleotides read TGTGCCAGCTTCGATGAGACTAGCGGGGGGTCGCCCCGTTACAATGAGCAGTTCTTC.

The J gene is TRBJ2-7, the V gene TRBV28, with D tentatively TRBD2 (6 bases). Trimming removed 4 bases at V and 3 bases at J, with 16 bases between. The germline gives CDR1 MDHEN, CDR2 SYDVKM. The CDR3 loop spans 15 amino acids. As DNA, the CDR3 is TGTGCCAGCAGTTCCCCCGGGGGAACGGACTACGAGCAGTACTTC. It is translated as CASSSPGGTDYEQYF.

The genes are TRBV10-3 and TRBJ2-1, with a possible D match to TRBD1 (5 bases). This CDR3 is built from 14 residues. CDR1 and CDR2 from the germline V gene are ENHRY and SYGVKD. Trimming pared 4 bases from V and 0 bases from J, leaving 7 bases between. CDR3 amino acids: CAISGQSSYNEQFF. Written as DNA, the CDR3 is TGTGCCATCAGTGGACAGAGCTCCTACAATGAGCAGTTCTTC.

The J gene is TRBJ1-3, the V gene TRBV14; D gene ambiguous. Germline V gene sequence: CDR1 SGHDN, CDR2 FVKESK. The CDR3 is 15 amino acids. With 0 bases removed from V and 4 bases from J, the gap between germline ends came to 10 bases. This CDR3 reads CASSQDGWPGNTIYF. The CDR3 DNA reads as TGTGCCAGCAGCCAAGACGGGTGGCCCGGAAACACCATATATTTT. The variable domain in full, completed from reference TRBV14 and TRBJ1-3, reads EAGVTQFPSHSVIEKGQTVTLRCDPISGHDNLYWYRRVMGKEIKFLLHFVKESKQDESGMPNNRFLAERTGGTYSTLKVQPAELEDSGVYFCASSQDGWPGNTIYFGEGSWLTVV.

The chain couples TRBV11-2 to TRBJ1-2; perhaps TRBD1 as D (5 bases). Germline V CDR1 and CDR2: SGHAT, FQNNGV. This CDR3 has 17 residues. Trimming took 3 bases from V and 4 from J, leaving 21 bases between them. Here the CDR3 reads CASSLVGGTGVGYGYTF. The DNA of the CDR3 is TGTGCCAGCAGCTTGGTTGGTGGGACGGGGGTCGGCTATGGCTACACCTTC. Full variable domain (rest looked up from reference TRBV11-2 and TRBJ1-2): EAGVAQSPRYKIIEKRQSVAFWCNPISGHATLYWYQQILGQGPKLLIQFQNNGVVDDSQLPKDRFSAERLKGVDSTLKIQPAKLEDSAVYLCASSLVGGTGVGYGYTFGSGTRLTVV.

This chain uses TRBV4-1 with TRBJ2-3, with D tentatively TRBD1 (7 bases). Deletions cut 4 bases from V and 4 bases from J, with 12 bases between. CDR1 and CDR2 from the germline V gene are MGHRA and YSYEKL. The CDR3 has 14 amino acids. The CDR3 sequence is CASSLGGGPDTQYF. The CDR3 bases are TGCGCCAGCAGCCTCGGAGGGGGCCCAGATACGCAGTATTTT.

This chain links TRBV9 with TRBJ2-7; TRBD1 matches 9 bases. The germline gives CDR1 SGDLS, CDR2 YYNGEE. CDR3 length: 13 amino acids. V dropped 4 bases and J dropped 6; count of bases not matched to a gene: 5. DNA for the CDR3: TGTGCCAGCAGCTCAGGGACAGGGCGCGAGCAGTACTTC. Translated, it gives CASSSGTGREQYF.

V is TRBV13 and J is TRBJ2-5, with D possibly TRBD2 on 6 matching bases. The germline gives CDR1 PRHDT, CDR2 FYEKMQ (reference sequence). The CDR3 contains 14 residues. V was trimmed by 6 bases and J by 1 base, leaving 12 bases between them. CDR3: CASSPAGGQETQYF. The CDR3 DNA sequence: TGTGCCAGCAGTCCTGCCGGGGGCCAAGAGACCCAGTACTTC.

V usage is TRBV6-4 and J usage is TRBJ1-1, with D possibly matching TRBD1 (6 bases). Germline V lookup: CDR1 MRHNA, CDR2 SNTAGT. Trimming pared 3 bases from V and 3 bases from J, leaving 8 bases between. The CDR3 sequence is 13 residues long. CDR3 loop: CASSEGAHTEAFF. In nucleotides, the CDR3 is TGTGCCAGCAGTGAGGGGGCGCACACTGAAGCTTTCTTT.

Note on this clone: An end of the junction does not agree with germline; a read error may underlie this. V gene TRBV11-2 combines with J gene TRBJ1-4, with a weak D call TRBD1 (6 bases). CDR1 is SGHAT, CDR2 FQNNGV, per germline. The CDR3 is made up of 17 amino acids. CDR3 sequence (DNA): TGTGCCAGCAGCTTACAGCCGGCAGGGGAGCGTAATGAGAAACTGTTTTTT. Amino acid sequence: CASSLQPAGERNEKLFF.

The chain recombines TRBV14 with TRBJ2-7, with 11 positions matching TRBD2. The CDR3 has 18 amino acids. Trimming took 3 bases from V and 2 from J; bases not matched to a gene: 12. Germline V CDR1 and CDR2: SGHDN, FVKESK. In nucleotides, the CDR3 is TGTGCCAGCAGCCAGGGCTCGCTAGCGGGAGGTCTCACCTACGAGCAGTACTTC. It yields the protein CASSQGSLAGGLTYEQYF.

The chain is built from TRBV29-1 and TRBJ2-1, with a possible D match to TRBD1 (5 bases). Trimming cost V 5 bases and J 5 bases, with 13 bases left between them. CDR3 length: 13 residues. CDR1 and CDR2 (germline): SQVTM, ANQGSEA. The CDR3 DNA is TGCAGCGTTCGTCCAGGGAATAACAATGAGCAGTTCTTC. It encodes CSVRPGNNNEQFF.

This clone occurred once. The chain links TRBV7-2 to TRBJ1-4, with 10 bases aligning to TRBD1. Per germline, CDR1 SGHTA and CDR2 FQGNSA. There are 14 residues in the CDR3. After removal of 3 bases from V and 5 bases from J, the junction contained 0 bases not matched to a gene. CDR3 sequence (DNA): TGTGCCAGCAGCTTGGACAGGGGGAATGAAAAACTGTTTTTT. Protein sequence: CASSLDRGNEKLFF.

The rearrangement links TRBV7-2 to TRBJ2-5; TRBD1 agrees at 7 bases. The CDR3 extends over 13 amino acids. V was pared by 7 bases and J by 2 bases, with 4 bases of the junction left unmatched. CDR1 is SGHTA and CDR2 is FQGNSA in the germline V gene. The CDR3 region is CASTGTAQETQYF. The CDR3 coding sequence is TGTGCCAGCACCGGGACAGCTCAAGAGACCCAGTACTTC. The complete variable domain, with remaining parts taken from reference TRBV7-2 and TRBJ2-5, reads GAGVSQSPSNKVTEKGKDVELRCDPISGHTALYWYRQSLGQGLEFLIYFQGNSAPDKSGLPSDRFSAERTGGSVSTLTIQRTQQEDSAVYLCASTGTAQETQYFGPGTRLLVL.